One sample yielded the 20 T cell receptor beta chains listed below, sequenced in a study of blood T cell repertoires in COVID-19. The table came from immunoSEQ multiplex PCR; TCRdb's copy has only in-frame clones and leaves some out. The sample has roughly 330,000 clones; roughly 86% are singletons. What was sequenced was peripheral blood. Every receptor here comes from a woman in her forties or fifties with acute or convalescent COVID-19.

The CDR3 here is CASSPRGGAENSGNTIYF. The CDR3, as DNA: TGTGCCAGCAGCCCTAGGGGTGGGGCAGAAAACTCTGGAAACACCATATATTTT. The chain employs TRBV9 and TRBJ1-3; tentatively, D is TRBD1 (5 bases). Germline assignment: CDR1 SGDLS and CDR2 YYNGEE. This CDR3 region has 18 residues. Between the trimmed V and J ends, which lost 4 bases and 0 bases, there was a span of 20 bases.

The chain employs TRBV7-3 and TRBJ2-7; D unresolved. CDR3 length: 12 amino acids. Per the germline V gene, CDR1 is SGHTA and CDR2 is FQGTGA. The germline V and J ends were trimmed by 4 bases and 2 bases, with 6 bases remaining between them. CDR3 sequence reads: CASSSYTYEQYF. CDR3 nucleotide sequence: TGTGCCAGCAGCTCCTATACCTACGAGCAGTACTTC.

The count of this clone is one. This sequence joins TRBV27 and TRBJ2-3; maybe TRBD1 (6 bases). Germline-derived CDR1 and CDR2 are MNHEY and SMNVEV (reference sequence). This CDR3 has 15 residues. Trimming stripped 2 bases from V and 0 bases from J, with 9 bases between. The CDR3 DNA reads TGTGCCAGCAGTTTAGGGGACATCAGCACAGATACGCAGTATTTT. This codes for CASSLGDISTDTQYF.

The rearrangement links TRBV7-2 to TRBJ2-1; 9 bases map to TRBD2. The J segment lost 5 bases and the V segment lost 5 bases, leaving 13 bases of the junction unmatched. From germline, CDR1 is SGHTA and CDR2 FQGNSA. The CDR3 covers 17 residues. This CDR3 is CASSLGWGGRVHNEQFF. CDR3 nucleotides: TGTGCCAGCAGCCTGGGCTGGGGCGGGAGGGTCCACAATGAGCAGTTCTTC.

The J gene is TRBJ1-2, the V gene TRBV6-2 or TRBV6-3; 9 nucleotides match TRBD1. Germline CDR1 reads MNHEY; CDR2 reads SVGEGT. The CDR3 sequence is 14 residues long. V lost 4 bases and J lost 4; bases outside the gene matches: 4. This CDR3 is CASSFQQGAYGYTF. The DNA of the CDR3 is TGTGCCAGCAGTTTCCAACAGGGGGCCTATGGCTACACCTTC.

This chain links TRBV9 with TRBJ2-1, with 11 bases aligning to TRBD2. This CDR3 comprises 16 residues. Germline trimming cut 2 bases from V and 3 bases from J; bases unmatched to any gene: 4. Germline V gene sequence: CDR1 SGDLS, CDR2 YYNGEE. DNA for the CDR3: TGTGCCAGCAGCGTTTCCGGGACTAGCGGCTACAATGAGCAGTTCTTC. This codes for CASSVSGTSGYNEQFF.

This chain uses TRBV15 with TRBJ1-2, with 8 positions matching TRBD1. V trimming: 6 bases; J trimming: 8 bases; junction bases outside the gene matches: 11. CDR1 and CDR2 from the germline V gene are LNHNV and YYDKDF (reference sequence). CDR3 length: 14 amino acids. The CDR3 bases are TGTGCCACCAGTCTCCGACAGGGGACGGGCGGCTACACCTTC. Its translation: CATSLRQGTGGYTF.

This clone was detected only a few times. The J gene is TRBJ1-2, the V gene TRBV14, with a weak D call TRBD1 (5 bases). The V gene's germline CDR1 is SGHDN and CDR2 FVKESK. V was trimmed by 4 bases and J by 4 bases, leaving 13 bases between them. The CDR3 consists of 14 residues. The CDR3 loop reads CASSLWPGLYGYTF. The CDR3 DNA is TGTGCCAGCAGCCTTTGGCCAGGGCTCTATGGCTACACCTTC.

The chain links TRBV10-3 to TRBJ2-2, with 14 bases identical to TRBD2. V shed 6 bases and J 7 bases; nucleotides not matched to a gene: 1. Germline V gives CDR1 ENHRY, CDR2 SYGVKD. This CDR3 comprises 14 residues. CDR3 sequence (DNA): TGTGCCATCAGGACTAGCGGGAGGGGCGGGGAGCTGTTTTTT. It encodes CAIRTSGRGGELFF.

This clone was counted a few times. The chain recombines TRBV18 with TRBJ1-5; 7 nucleotides line up with TRBD1. CDR1 and CDR2 from the germline V gene are KGHSH and LQKENI. CDR3 size: 14 residues. Trimming removed 5 bases from V and 4 bases from J; junction bases left unmatched: 5. This chain's CDR3 is CASSKGQANQPQHF. Written as DNA, the CDR3 is TGTGCCAGCTCAAAAGGACAGGCAAATCAGCCCCAGCATTTT.

The chain carries TRBV5-1 and TRBJ2-5; 11 nucleotides agree with TRBD1. This CDR3 has 14 amino acids. Unmatched junction bases numbered 3, after V lost 4 bases and J lost 4 bases. Germline-derived CDR1 and CDR2 are SGHRS and YFSETQ. The CDR3: CASSPGTGGETQYF. In DNA form, the CDR3 reads TGCGCCAGCAGCCCCGGGACAGGGGGAGAGACCCAGTACTTC.

The CDR3 region has the DNA TGTGCCAGCAGCTTTACCGGGGAGAGCTATGGCTACACCTTC. Its protein is CASSFTGESYGYTF. The J gene is TRBJ1-2, the V gene TRBV5-4; D is undetermined. With 2 bases removed from V and 4 bases from J, the gap between germline ends came to 12 bases. Germline V gene lookup returns CDR1 SGHNT and CDR2 YYREEE (reference sequence). This CDR3 has 14 amino acids. The variable domain in full, with the rest retrieved from reference TRBV5-4 and TRBJ1-2, is ETGVTQSPTHLIKTRGQQVTLRCSSQSGHNTVSWYQQALGQGPQFIFQYYREEENGRGNFPPRFSGLQFPNYSSELNVNALELDDSALYLCASSFTGESYGYTFGSGTRLTVV.

A single count supports this clone. The CDR3 nucleotides are TGTGCCAGCAGCTTAGAGTTGTATTCGGGGGGGGGCAATCAGCCCCAGCATTTT. Protein product: CASSLELYSGGGNQPQHF. V gene TRBV11-3 combines with J gene TRBJ1-5; possibly TRBD1 for D (5 bases). Per germline, CDR1 SGHNT and CDR2 YENEEA. The CDR3 sequence is 18 residues long. V dropped 0 bases and J dropped 2 bases, with 17 bases sitting between them.

This clone appeared once. V gene TRBV10-3 combines with J gene TRBJ1-5; D may be TRBD1 (6 bases). Trimming removed 5 bases from V and 2 bases from J, with 13 bases in between. Germline V gene sequence: CDR1 ENHRY, CDR2 SYGVKD. This CDR3 comprises 15 residues. CDR3 amino acids: CAISSGAGGNQPQHF. For the CDR3, the DNA is TGTGCCATCAGTTCAGGGGCCGGGGGCAATCAGCCCCAGCATTTT.

The rearrangement links TRBV5-4 to TRBJ2-7, with 11 nucleotides matching TRBD2. The germline V gene has CDR1 SGHNT and CDR2 YYREEE (reference sequence). The CDR3 runs 14 residues. Trimming cost V 4 bases and J 4 bases; bases outside gene matches: 4. The CDR3 DNA reads TGTGCCAGCAGCGCGGGACTAGCGGAGTACGAGCAGTACTTC. This sequence encodes CASSAGLAEYEQYF.

The rearrangement joins TRBV4-2 to TRBJ2-5, with 12 positions matching TRBD1. The CDR3 length is 16 residues. After removal of 3 bases from V and 4 bases from J, the junction contained 6 bases not matched to a gene. Germline V gene data show CDR1 as LGHNA and CDR2 as YNFKEQ. DNA for the CDR3: TGTGCCAGCAGCCAGGGACAGGGGGCGTCTGCAGAGACCCAGTACTTC. The encoded protein is CASSQGQGASAETQYF.

The chain uses TRBV28 and TRBJ2-7; 11 positions match TRBD2. The CDR3 length is 16 residues. CDR1 and CDR2 from the germline V gene are MDHEN and SYDVKM. V lost 5 bases and J lost 2; bases outside the gene matches: 8. For the CDR3, the DNA is TGTGCCAGCAGTAGACGACTAGCGGGAAATACCTACGAGCAGTACTTC. This translates into CASSRRLAGNTYEQYF.

The chain's CDR3 is CATSDAPSGTEAFF. DNA for the CDR3: TGTGCCACCAGTGATGCCCCGTCCGGGACTGAAGCTTTCTTT. This chain connects TRBV24-1 to TRBJ1-1; no reliable D call. This CDR3 is 14 amino acids long. V was shortened by 3 bases and J by 5 bases, with 12 bases between the two germline ends. Germline values: CDR1 KGHDR, CDR2 SFDVKD.

This chain joins TRBV28 and TRBJ1-3; D not resolved. Germline CDR1 reads MDHEN; CDR2 reads SYDVKM. The length of the CDR3 is 11 residues. Trimming removed 5 bases from V and 8 bases from J, with 7 bases in between. Here the CDR3 reads CASSTEDTIYF. DNA of the CDR3: TGTGCCAGCAGTACAGAAGACACCATATATTTT.

The genes are TRBV24-1 and TRBJ2-1, with 9 bases lining up with TRBD1. Germline assignment: CDR1 KGHDR and CDR2 SFDVKD. J gave up 7 bases and V 3 bases, and 6 bases lay outside the gene matches. The CDR3 loop spans 15 amino acids. CDR3: CATSDPGTGHNEQFF. In DNA, the CDR3 is TGTGCCACCAGTGATCCTGGGACAGGGCATAATGAGCAGTTCTTC.